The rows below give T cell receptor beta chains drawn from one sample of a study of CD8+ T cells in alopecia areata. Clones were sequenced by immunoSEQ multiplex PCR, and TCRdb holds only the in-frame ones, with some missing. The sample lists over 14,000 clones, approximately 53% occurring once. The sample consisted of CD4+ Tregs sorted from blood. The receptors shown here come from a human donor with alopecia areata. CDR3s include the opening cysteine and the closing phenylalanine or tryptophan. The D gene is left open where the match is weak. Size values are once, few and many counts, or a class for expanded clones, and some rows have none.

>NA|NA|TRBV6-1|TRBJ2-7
TGTGCCAGCAGTGGGGGACGGGGGGCCGCCTACGAGCAGTACTTC
CASSGGRGAAYEQYF
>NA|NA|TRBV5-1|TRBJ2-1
TGCGCCAGCAGCTTGGAAAATGAGCAGTTCTTC
CASSLENEQFF
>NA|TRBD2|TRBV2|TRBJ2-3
TGTGCCAGCAGGGGACTAGCGGGACTCGCAGATACGCAGTATTTT
CASRGLAGLADTQYF
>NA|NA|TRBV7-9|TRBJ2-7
TGTGCCAGCAGCTTGGAGACGGGACACGTCTACGAGCAGTACTTC
CASSLETGHVYEQYF
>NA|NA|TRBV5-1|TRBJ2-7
TGCGCCAGCAGCTTGCGGGCAGGAGGTCTCGACGAGCAGTACTTC
CASSLRAGGLDEQYF
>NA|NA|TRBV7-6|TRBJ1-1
TGTGCCAGCACCCGTATAAACACTGAAGCTTTCTTT
CASTRINTEAFF
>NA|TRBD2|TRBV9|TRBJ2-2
TGTGCCAGCAGGGAACCCGGGACTAGCGGCACCGGGGAGCTGTTTTTT
CASREPGTSGTGELFF
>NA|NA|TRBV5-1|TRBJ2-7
TGCGCCAGCAACCCGACGAACTCCGACGAGCAGTACTTC
CASNPTNSDEQYF
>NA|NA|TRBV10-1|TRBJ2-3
TGCGCCAGCAGTGAGTCCAGCTTTGGGGGTGACACAGATACGCAGTATTTT
CASSESSFGGDTDTQYF
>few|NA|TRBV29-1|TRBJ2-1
TGCAGCGTTGAAGATCGGGGGACTTATCAGTTCTTC
CSVEDRGTYQFF
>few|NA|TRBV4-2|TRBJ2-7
TGTGCCAGCAGCCAAGATCGGTTGTTCGATACCAAGCAGTACTTC
CASSQDRLFDTKQYF
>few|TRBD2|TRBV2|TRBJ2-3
TGTGCCAGCAAAGTGCGGGAGAACACAGATACGCAGTATTTT
CASKVRENTDTQYF
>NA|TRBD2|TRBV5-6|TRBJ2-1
TGTGCCAGCAGCCCTGGACTAGCGGGAAACTACAATGAGCAGTTCTTC
CASSPGLAGNYNEQFF
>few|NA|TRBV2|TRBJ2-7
TGTGCCAGCAGTGCAGGCTCTAAATGGCAGTACTTC
CASSAGSKWQYF
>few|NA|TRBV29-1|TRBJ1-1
TGCAGCGCTGTCCCTAACATGATCACTGCTTTCTTT
CSAVPNMITAFF